Following are 30 T cell receptor beta chains from one sample sequenced in a study of identical twins (dated by TCRdb to 2016 to 2017). The method behind the library was 5' RACE. For sequencing, an Illumina HiSeq 2000 was employed. TCRdb reprocessing: public reads trimmed at Q25 with fastp, clones called with MiXCR, in-frame beta chains kept. One record per CDR3 amino acid sequence lists the most common genes and DNA. For this sample the table gives about 720,000 distinct CDR3 sequences, of which around 8.3% were detected only once. The ten largest clones represent 0.8% to 1% of the sample. The same specimen was also included in a second study, on yellow fever vaccine responses in identical twins.

The specimen was PBMCs. Source of these receptors: a woman aged 18 to 35 in good health.

This chain joins TRBV20-1 and TRBJ2-7, with 7 bases matching TRBD1. Germline loops: CDR1 DFQATT, CDR2 SNEGSKA (reference sequence). The J segment lost 6 bases and the V segment lost 0 bases, leaving 11 bases of the junction unmatched. The CDR3 is made up of 15 amino acids. In DNA form, the CDR3 reads TGCAGTGCTAGAGAGGGACAGCGACCCAGGGGCGAGCAGTACTTC. This gives the protein CSAREGQRPRGEQYF.

V usage is TRBV7-9 and J usage is TRBJ1-1, with 7 bases that match TRBD1. This CDR3 is built from 13 residues. Germline V gives CDR1 SEHNR, CDR2 FQNEAQ (reference sequence). The V segment lost 5 bases and the J segment 6 bases; nucleotides outside the gene matches: 6. The CDR3 bases are TGTGCCAGCAGCCCACCGGGGACAGCTGAAGCTTTCTTT. Its translation: CASSPPGTAEAFF.

This clonotype was counted a few times. The chain carries TRBV2 and TRBJ1-6; no clear D. V was cut by 10 bases and J by 9 bases, with 16 bases left in between. The germline CDR1 and CDR2 sequences are SNHLY and FYNNEI. The CDR3 contains 13 residues. CDR3 in amino acids: CATQDARSSPLHF. Written as DNA, the CDR3 is TGTGCCACTCAGGACGCGCGTTCTTCACCCCTCCACTTT.

The J gene is TRBJ2-3, the V gene TRBV27, with TRBD1 matching 9 bases. The trim removed 4 bases at V and 2 bases at J, leaving 7 bases unmatched. Germline V CDR1 and CDR2: MNHEY, SMNVEV (reference sequence). There are 16 residues in the CDR3. The CDR3 DNA is TGTGCCAGCAGTTACTTCGGACAGGGGACCACAGATACGCAGTATTTT. This gives the protein CASSYFGQGTTDTQYF.

The rearrangement links TRBV14 to TRBJ2-7, with D maybe TRBD2 (6 bases). Trimming took 3 bases from V and 12 from J, leaving 15 bases between them. The CDR3 covers 12 residues. CDR1 is SGHDN and CDR2 is FVKESK in the germline V gene. The CDR3 spells CASSQTGTGMYF. CDR3 in DNA: TGTGCCAGCAGCCAGACCGGGACTGGGATGTACTTC.

This clonotype was observed at least ten times. The chain recombines TRBV5-1 with TRBJ2-1, with TRBD1 as a possible D gene (6 bases). Trimming removed 4 bases at V and 0 bases at J, with 17 bases between. Germline values: CDR1 SGHRS, CDR2 YFSETQ. The CDR3 runs to 17 residues. In nucleotides, the CDR3 is TGCGCCAGCAGCACGAGGGGGACGCTAAGCTCCTACAATGAGCAGTTCTTC. Protein sequence: CASSTRGTLSSYNEQFF.

The rearrangement joins TRBV5-1 to TRBJ2-5; 7 positions match TRBD2. The CDR3 has 14 residues. Per the germline V gene, CDR1 is SGHRS and CDR2 is YFSETQ. Unmatched junction bases numbered 6, after V lost 7 bases and J lost 0 bases. The CDR3 is CASQMGGDQETQYF. The CDR3 nucleotides read TGCGCCAGCCAAATGGGAGGGGACCAAGAGACCCAGTACTTC.

The chain joins TRBV2 to TRBJ2-2; 13 bases match TRBD2. V lost 0 bases to trimming and J lost 4 bases; unmatched junction nucleotides: 8. Germline V gene data show CDR1 as SNHLY and CDR2 as FYNNEI. This CDR3 has 19 amino acids. Here the CDR3 reads CASSEARGLAGEVTGELFF. DNA of the CDR3: TGTGCCAGCAGTGAAGCGCGAGGACTAGCGGGAGAGGTCACCGGGGAGCTGTTTTTT. Full variable domain (remainder filled in from reference TRBV2 and TRBJ2-2): EPEVTQTPSHQVTQMGQEVILRCVPISNHLYFYWYRQILGQKVEFLVSFYNNEISEKSEIFDDQFSVERPDGSNFTLKIRSTKLEDSAMYFCASSEARGLAGEVTGELFFGEGSRLTVL.

This chain links TRBV5-1 with TRBJ2-6, with TRBD1 identical over 10 bases. Germline lookup yields CDR1 SGHRS and CDR2 YFSETQ. The ends lost 5 bases at V and 2 bases at J; junction bases unmatched: 4. This CDR3 is 16 amino acids long. The CDR3 coding sequence is TGCGCCAGCAGTGGGACAGGGGCTCCTGGGGCCAACGTCCTGACTTTC. Its translation: CASSGTGAPGANVLTF.

This clonotype has only a few counts. The rearrangement uses TRBV28 and TRBJ2-7; D is possibly TRBD1 (6 bases). Germline CDR1 MDHEN, CDR2 SYDVKM. V lost 6 bases and J 7 bases, leaving 13 bases between the germline ends. CDR3 length: 12 amino acids. The DNA for the CDR3 is TGTGCCAGCAGGGGGGCCCCCTGGGAGCAGTACTTC. This gives the protein CASRGAPWEQYF. Full variable domain (rest looked up from reference TRBV28 and TRBJ2-7): DVKVTQSSRYLVKRTGEKVFLECVQDMDHENMFWYRQDPGLGLRLIYFSYDVKMKEKGDIPEGYSVSREKKERFSLILESASTNQTSMYLCASRGAPWEQYFGPGTRLTVT.

The V and J genes are TRBV20-1 and TRBJ2-1; D assignment may be TRBD1 or TRBD2 (5 bases each). There are 13 residues in the CDR3. V lost 8 bases and J lost 3, with 14 bases in between. CDR1 is DFQATT, CDR2 SNEGSKA, per germline (reference sequence). The CDR3, as DNA: TGCAGTCAGGGTGAGCGGAACTACAATGAGCAGTTCTTC. Residues: CSQGERNYNEQFF.

This sequence joins TRBV29-1 and TRBJ2-3, with 7 bases identical to TRBD1. Germline assignment: CDR1 SQVTM and CDR2 ANQGSEA. The V gene end was trimmed by 4 bases and the J gene end by 8 bases; junction bases not matched to a gene: 12. CDR3 length: 14 residues. The CDR3 sequence: CSVAREQGVATQYF. The CDR3 DNA is TGCAGCGTTGCGAGAGAGCAGGGGGTTGCTACGCAGTATTTT.

This chain uses TRBV7-6 with TRBJ2-7; 8 bases align to TRBD1. Germline V lookup: CDR1 SGHVS, CDR2 FNYEAQ. J was trimmed by 6 bases and V by 5 bases; bases with no gene match: 12. The CDR3 runs to 15 residues. The CDR3 DNA sequence: TGTGCCAGCAGCCCTGCGGGGACAGGTCCGCCCGAGCAGTACTTC. Translated: CASSPAGTGPPEQYF.

This clonotype came up many times. The V call is TRBV2, the J call TRBJ2-1; D is undetermined. The CDR3 has 12 amino acids. Germline-derived CDR1 and CDR2 are SNHLY and FYNNEI. V was pared by 6 bases and J by 4 bases, with 7 bases between. The CDR3 protein is CASRGIYNEQFF. CDR3 DNA: TGTGCCAGCAGGGGAATATACAATGAGCAGTTCTTC.

The CDR3 DNA is TGTGCCAGCAGCTTGGGACTAGCGGGAATCCTTAGCACAGATACGCAGTATTTT. Encoded protein: CASSLGLAGILSTDTQYF. This sequence joins TRBV11-2 and TRBJ2-3; 13 nucleotides agree with TRBD2. The CDR3 loop spans 18 amino acids. V lost 3 bases, J lost 0 bases, and 6 bases stayed unmatched. Germline loops: CDR1 SGHAT, CDR2 FQNNGV.

Only a few counts were recorded for this clonotype. The genes are TRBV19 and TRBJ1-1, with D uncertain. The CDR3 loop spans 15 amino acids. CDR1 and CDR2 from the germline V gene are LNHDA and SQIVND (reference sequence). Trimming cost V 2 bases and J 3 bases, with 13 bases left between them. The DNA of the CDR3 is TGTGCCAGTAGTATACTCCTTGCCACCTACACTGAAGCTTTCTTT. This sequence encodes CASSILLATYTEAFF.

There are a few counts of this clonotype. The chain carries TRBV6-2 or TRBV6-3 and TRBJ2-3; D is perhaps TRBD2 (5 bases). With 10 bases removed from V and 7 bases from J, the gap between germline ends came to 15 bases. The CDR3 contains 12 residues. CDR1 MNHEY and CDR2 SVGEGT come from the germline V gene. This chain's CDR3 is CATQTRANTQYF. CDR3 DNA sequence: TGTGCCACCCAAACGAGGGCTAATACGCAGTATTTT.

This rearrangement joins TRBV10-1 to TRBJ2-7; no clear D gene. Trimming stripped 0 bases from V and 3 bases from J, with 9 bases between. CDR1 and CDR2 (germline): WNHNN, SYGVQD (reference sequence). The CDR3 spans 14 residues. CDR3 in DNA: TGCGCCAGCAGTGAGTCCGCTACCTTCTACGAGCAGTACTTC. It codes for CASSESATFYEQYF.

The V gene is TRBV28, the J gene TRBJ2-3, with 12 bases identical to TRBD2. Trimming cost V 6 bases and J 3 bases; bases outside gene matches: 4. The CDR3 is 15 amino acids. Germline V gene sequence: CDR1 MDHEN, CDR2 SYDVKM. This CDR3 reads CASRTSGSLTDTQYF. The CDR3 DNA reads TGTGCCAGCAGGACTAGCGGGAGTCTTACAGATACGCAGTATTTT.

Many counts were recorded for this clonotype. This chain joins TRBV20-1 and TRBJ2-1, with 7 nucleotides matching TRBD1. Per the germline V gene, CDR1 is DFQATT and CDR2 is SNEGSKA (reference sequence). CDR3 length equals 15 residues. V shed 5 bases and J 6 bases; nucleotides not matched to a gene: 13. The DNA for the CDR3 is TGCAGTGCTCCCCAATTTTATACAGGGGTCAATGAGCAGTTCTTC. Translated, it gives CSAPQFYTGVNEQFF.

This clonotype was found many times. This chain uses TRBV28 with TRBJ2-1, with 12 bases matching TRBD2. V was clipped by 2 bases and J by 5 bases; unmatched bases: 4. CDR1 and CDR2 (germline): MDHEN, SYDVKM. This CDR3 comprises 16 residues. CDR3 sequence reads: CASSLHLAGGNNEQFF. CDR3 coding DNA: TGTGCCAGCAGTTTACATCTAGCGGGAGGGAACAATGAGCAGTTCTTC.

Only a few counts were recorded for this clonotype. The chain employs TRBV20-1 and TRBJ2-2, with 7 bases that match TRBD2. The CDR3 is made up of 14 amino acids. The germline gives CDR1 DFQATT, CDR2 SNEGSKA (reference sequence). Trimming removed 4 bases from V and 7 bases from J; junction bases left unmatched: 9. In DNA, the CDR3 is TGCAGTGCTATACGGGGGGTCAAAGTCGGGGAGCTGTTTTTT. Its translation is CSAIRGVKVGELFF.

This clonotype has a handful of counts. The J gene is TRBJ2-1, the V gene TRBV20-1; tentatively, D is TRBD2 (6 bases). V was pared by 5 bases and J by 4 bases, with 12 bases between. Germline V lookup: CDR1 DFQATT, CDR2 SNEGSKA (reference sequence). The length of the CDR3 is 13 residues. Here the CDR3 reads CSARAGVYNEQFF. CDR3 sequence (DNA): TGCAGTGCTCGAGCGGGCGTTTACAATGAGCAGTTCTTC.

The V call is TRBV4-3, the J call TRBJ1-2; D might be TRBD1 (6 bases). Deletions cut 0 bases from V and 5 bases from J, with 19 bases between. The CDR3 runs to 17 residues. The germline V gene encodes CDR1 LGHNA and CDR2 YSLEER. The CDR3, as DNA: TGCGCCAGCAGCCAAGATCGGCTATCCAGGGGTAGATATGGCTACACCTTC. Translating gives CASSQDRLSRGRYGYTF.

This clonotype appeared a few times. This sequence joins TRBV27 and TRBJ2-4; no clear D. V lost 3 bases and J 9 bases, leaving 12 bases between the germline ends. CDR3 size: 13 residues. Germline V CDR1 and CDR2: MNHEY, SMNVEV (reference sequence). The DNA for the CDR3 is TGTGCCAGCAGTTTTCGTGGCAGCCCCATTCAGTACTTC. Translation: CASSFRGSPIQYF.

This clonotype showed up many times. This chain joins TRBV5-1 and TRBJ2-5; tentative D call: TRBD2 (5 bases). The CDR3 consists of 14 residues. V was cut by 2 bases and J by 2 bases, with 10 bases left in between. CDR1 SGHRS and CDR2 YFSETQ come from the germline V gene. This chain's CDR3 is CASSFSGSQETQYF. CDR3 DNA: TGCGCCAGCAGCTTTTCGGGATCTCAAGAGACCCAGTACTTC.

The chain combines TRBV6-2 or TRBV6-3 with TRBJ2-5, with TRBD2 matching 8 bases. V was pared by 0 bases and J by 5 bases, with 5 bases of the junction left unmatched. The CDR3 is 15 amino acids. The germline V gene has CDR1 MNHEY and CDR2 SVGEGT. The CDR3 loop is CASSYSGLVKETQYF. CDR3 sequence (DNA): TGTGCCAGCAGTTACTCGGGACTAGTGAAGGAGACCCAGTACTTC.

This chain connects TRBV7-3 to TRBJ2-7; 7 positions agree with TRBD2. Per germline, CDR1 SGHTA and CDR2 FQGTGA. The CDR3 extends over 13 amino acids. V trimming: 5 bases; J trimming: 6 bases; junction bases outside the gene matches: 7. The CDR3 nucleotides are TGTGCCAGCAGCGCCGGGACTACTGCCGAGCAGTACTTC. Residues: CASSAGTTAEQYF. The whole variable domain, filled in from reference TRBV7-3 and TRBJ2-7, reads GAGVSQTPSNKVTEKGKYVELRCDPISGHTALYWYRQSLGQGPEFLIYFQGTGAADDSGLPNDRFFAVRPEGSVSTLKIQRTERGDSAVYLCASSAGTTAEQYFGPGTRLTVT.

In this sample, this clonotype turned up a few times. The V call is TRBV27, the J call TRBJ2-7, with 8 bases identical to TRBD1. The CDR3 runs 16 residues. After removal of 2 bases from V and 3 bases from J, the junction contained 9 bases not matched to a gene. Germline V lookup: CDR1 MNHEY, CDR2 SMNVEV (reference sequence). The CDR3 DNA reads TGTGCCAGCAGTTTAGGAATGCCAGGGGGCGGCTACGAGCAGTACTTC. Protein product: CASSLGMPGGGYEQYF.

This clonotype was detected only a few times. The chain carries TRBV27 and TRBJ2-2, with a possible D match to TRBD2 (6 bases). V shed 4 bases and J shed 4 bases, with 7 bases lying between them. The CDR3 contains 13 residues. Per germline, CDR1 MNHEY and CDR2 SMNVEV (reference sequence). This CDR3 reads CASSWRATGELFF. The CDR3 DNA is TGTGCCAGCAGTTGGAGGGCCACCGGGGAGCTGTTTTTT.